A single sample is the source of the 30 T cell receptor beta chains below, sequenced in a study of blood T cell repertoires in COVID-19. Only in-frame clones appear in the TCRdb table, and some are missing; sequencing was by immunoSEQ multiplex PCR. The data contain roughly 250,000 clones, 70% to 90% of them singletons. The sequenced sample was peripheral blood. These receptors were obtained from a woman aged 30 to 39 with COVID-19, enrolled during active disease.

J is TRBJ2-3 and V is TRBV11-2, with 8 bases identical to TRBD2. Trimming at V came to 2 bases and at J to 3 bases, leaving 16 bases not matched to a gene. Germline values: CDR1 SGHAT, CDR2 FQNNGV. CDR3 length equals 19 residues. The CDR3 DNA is TGTGCCAGCAGCTTATATGCCCCCCGGCGGGGGGATAAAACAGATACGCAGTATTTT. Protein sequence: CASSLYAPRRGDKTDTQYF.

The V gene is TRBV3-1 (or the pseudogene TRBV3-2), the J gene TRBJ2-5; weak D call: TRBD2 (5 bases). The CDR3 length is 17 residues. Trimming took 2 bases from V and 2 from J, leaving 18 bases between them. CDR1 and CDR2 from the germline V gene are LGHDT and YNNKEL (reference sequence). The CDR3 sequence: CASSQFAGSNSQETQYF. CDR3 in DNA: TGTGCCAGCAGCCAATTTGCGGGCTCCAATTCTCAAGAGACCCAGTACTTC.

The CDR3 coding sequence is TGTGCCAGCCGGGGGCAGACAGGGGCTTTACGTGCTTTCTTT. Protein: CASRGQTGALRAFF. The V gene is TRBV28, the J gene TRBJ1-1; 8 bases align to TRBD1. Trimming took 8 bases from V and 11 from J; bases not matched to a gene: 16. Per the germline V gene, CDR1 is MDHEN and CDR2 is SYDVKM. The CDR3 contains 14 residues. The full variable domain, its missing parts supplied by reference TRBV28 and TRBJ1-1, is DVKVTQSSRYLVKRTGEKVFLECVQDMDHENMFWYRQDPGLGLRLIYFSYDVKMKEKGDIPEGYSVSREKKERFSLILESASTNQTSMYLCASRGQTGALRAFFGQGTRLTVV.

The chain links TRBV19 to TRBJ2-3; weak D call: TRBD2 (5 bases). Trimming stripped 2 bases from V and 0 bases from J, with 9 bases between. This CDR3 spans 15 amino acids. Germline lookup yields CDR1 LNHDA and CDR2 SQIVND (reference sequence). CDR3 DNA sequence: TGTGCCAGTAGTATATCGGCGGGTAGCACAGATACGCAGTATTTT. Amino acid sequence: CASSISAGSTDTQYF. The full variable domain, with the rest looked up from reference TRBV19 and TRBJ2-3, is DGGITQSPKYLFRKEGQNVTLSCEQNLNHDAMYWYRQDPGQGLRLIYYSQIVNDFQKGDIAEGYSVSREKKESFPLTVTSAQKNPTAFYLCASSISAGSTDTQYFGPGTRLTVL.

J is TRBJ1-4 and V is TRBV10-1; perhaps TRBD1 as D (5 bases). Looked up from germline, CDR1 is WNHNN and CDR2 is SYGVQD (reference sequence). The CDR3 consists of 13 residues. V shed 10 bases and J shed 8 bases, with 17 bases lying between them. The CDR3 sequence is CATASGGTEKLFF. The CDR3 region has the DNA TGCGCCACCGCCAGTGGAGGGACGGAAAAACTGTTTTTT.

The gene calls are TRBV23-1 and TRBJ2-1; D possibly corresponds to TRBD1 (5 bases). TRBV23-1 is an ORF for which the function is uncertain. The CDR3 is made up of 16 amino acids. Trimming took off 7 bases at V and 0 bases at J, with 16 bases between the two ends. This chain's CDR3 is CASTLREDNSYNEQFF. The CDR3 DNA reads TGCGCCAGCACCCTCAGAGAGGACAACTCCTACAATGAGCAGTTCTTC.

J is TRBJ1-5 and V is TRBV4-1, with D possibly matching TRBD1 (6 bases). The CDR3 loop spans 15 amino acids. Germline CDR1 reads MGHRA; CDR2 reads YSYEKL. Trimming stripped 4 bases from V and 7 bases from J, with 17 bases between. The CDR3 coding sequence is TGCGCCAGCAGCCCAAGAGAACAGGGCCAACAGCCCCAGCATTTT. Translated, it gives CASSPREQGQQPQHF.

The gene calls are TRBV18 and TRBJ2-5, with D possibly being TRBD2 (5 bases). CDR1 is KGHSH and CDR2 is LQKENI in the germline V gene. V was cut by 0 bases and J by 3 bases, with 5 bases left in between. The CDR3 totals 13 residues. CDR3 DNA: TGTGCCAGCTCACCACCCGGGAAAGAGACCCAGTACTTC. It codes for CASSPPGKETQYF.

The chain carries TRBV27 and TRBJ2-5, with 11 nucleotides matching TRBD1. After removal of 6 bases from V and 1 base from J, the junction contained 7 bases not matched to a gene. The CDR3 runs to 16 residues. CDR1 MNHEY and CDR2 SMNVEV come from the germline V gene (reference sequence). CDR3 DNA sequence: TGTGCCAGCAGGCCCGGGACAGGGGGGTTCCAAGAGACCCAGTACTTC. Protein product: CASRPGTGGFQETQYF.

The CDR3 DNA sequence: TGTGCCAGCAGCCTGGGGGGGCTGATGGGCACCGGGGAGCTGTTTTTT. It yields the protein CASSLGGLMGTGELFF. J is TRBJ2-2 and V is TRBV14; perhaps TRBD2 as D (7 bases). The V end was cut by 4 bases, the J end by 4 bases, with 16 bases between. Germline-derived CDR1 and CDR2 are SGHDN and FVKESK. The CDR3 is 16 residues long.

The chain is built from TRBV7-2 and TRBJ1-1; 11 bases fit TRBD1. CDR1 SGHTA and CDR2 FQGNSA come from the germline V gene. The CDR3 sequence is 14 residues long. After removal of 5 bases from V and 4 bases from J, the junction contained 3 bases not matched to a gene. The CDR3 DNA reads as TGTGCCAGCAGCCGGACAGGGGGCGGCACTGAAGCTTTCTTT. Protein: CASSRTGGGTEAFF.

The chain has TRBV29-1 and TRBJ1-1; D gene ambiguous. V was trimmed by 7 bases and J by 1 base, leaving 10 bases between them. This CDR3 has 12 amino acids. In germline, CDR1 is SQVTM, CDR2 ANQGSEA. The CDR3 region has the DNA TGCAGCGCCCTAACAGCGAACACTGAAGCTTTCTTT. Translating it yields CSALTANTEAFF.

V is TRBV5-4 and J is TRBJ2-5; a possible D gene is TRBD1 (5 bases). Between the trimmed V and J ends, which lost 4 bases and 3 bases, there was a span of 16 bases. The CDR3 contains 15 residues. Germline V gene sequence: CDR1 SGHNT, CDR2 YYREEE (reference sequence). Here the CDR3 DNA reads TGTGCCAGCAGCCGGACACCCCACGATGAAGAGACCCAGTACTTC. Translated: CASSRTPHDEETQYF.

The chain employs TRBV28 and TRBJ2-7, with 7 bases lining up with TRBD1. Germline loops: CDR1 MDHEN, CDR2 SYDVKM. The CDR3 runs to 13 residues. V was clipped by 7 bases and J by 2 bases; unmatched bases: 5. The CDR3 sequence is CASTSTGPYEQYF. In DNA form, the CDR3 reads TGTGCCAGCACCTCGACAGGGCCCTACGAGCAGTACTTC.

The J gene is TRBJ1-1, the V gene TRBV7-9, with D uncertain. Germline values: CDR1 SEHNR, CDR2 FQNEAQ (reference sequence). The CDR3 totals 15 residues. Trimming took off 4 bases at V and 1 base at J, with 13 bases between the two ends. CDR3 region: CASSSYFGPNTEAFF. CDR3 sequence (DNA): TGTGCCAGCAGCTCCTACTTCGGTCCGAACACTGAAGCTTTCTTT.

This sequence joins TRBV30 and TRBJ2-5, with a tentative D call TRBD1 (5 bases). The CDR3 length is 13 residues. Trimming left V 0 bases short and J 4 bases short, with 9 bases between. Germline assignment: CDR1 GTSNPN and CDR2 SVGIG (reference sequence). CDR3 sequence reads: CAWSVRQGETQYF. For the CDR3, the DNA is TGTGCCTGGAGTGTACGTCAGGGAGAGACCCAGTACTTC.

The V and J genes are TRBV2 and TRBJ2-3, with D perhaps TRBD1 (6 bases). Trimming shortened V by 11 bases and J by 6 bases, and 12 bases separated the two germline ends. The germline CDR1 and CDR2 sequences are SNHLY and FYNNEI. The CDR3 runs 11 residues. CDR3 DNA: TGTGCCGGATCAGGGGATGATACGCAGTATTTT. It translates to CAGSGDDTQYF. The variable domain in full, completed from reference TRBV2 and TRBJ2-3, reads EPEVTQTPSHQVTQMGQEVILRCVPISNHLYFYWYRQILGQKVEFLVSFYNNEISEKSEIFDDQFSVERPDGSNFTLKIRSTKLEDSAMYFCAGSGDDTQYFGPGTRLTVL.

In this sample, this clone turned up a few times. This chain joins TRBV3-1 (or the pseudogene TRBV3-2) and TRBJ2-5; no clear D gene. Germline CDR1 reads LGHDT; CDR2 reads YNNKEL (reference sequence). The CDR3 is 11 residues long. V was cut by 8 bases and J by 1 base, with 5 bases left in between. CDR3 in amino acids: CASRLQETQYF. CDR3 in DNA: TGTGCCAGCCGACTCCAAGAGACCCAGTACTTC.

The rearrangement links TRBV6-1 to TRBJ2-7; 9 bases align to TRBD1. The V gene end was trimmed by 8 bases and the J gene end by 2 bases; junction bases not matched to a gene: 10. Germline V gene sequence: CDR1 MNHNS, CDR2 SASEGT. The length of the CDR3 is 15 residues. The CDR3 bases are TGTGCCAGCTGTTCAGGACAGGGGCACACCTACGAGCAGTACTTC. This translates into CASCSGQGHTYEQYF.

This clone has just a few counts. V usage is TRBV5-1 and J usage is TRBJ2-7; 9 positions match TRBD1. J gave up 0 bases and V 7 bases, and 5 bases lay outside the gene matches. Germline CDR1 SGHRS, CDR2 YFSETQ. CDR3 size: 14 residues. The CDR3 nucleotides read TGCGCCAGCCGGGGACAGGGTGTCTCCTACGAGCAGTACTTC. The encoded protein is CASRGQGVSYEQYF.

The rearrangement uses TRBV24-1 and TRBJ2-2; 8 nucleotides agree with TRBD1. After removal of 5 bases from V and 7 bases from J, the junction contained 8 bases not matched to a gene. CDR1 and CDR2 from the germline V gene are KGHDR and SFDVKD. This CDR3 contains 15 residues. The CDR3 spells CATSAARGRVGELFF. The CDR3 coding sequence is TGTGCCACCAGTGCCGCCAGGGGGCGTGTCGGGGAGCTGTTTTTT.

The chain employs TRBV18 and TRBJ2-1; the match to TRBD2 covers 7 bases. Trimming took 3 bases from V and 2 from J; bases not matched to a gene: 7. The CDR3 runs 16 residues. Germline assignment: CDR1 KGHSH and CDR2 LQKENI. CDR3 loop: CASSPLGSGTYNEQFF. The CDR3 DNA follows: TGTGCCAGCTCACCCTTGGGGAGCGGGACCTACAATGAGCAGTTCTTC. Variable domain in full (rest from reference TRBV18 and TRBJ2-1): NAGVMQNPRHLVRRRGQEARLRCSPMKGHSHVYWYRQLPEEGLKFMVYLQKENIIDESGMPKERFSAEFPKEGPSILRIQQVVRGDSAAYFCASSPLGSGTYNEQFFGPGTRLTVL.

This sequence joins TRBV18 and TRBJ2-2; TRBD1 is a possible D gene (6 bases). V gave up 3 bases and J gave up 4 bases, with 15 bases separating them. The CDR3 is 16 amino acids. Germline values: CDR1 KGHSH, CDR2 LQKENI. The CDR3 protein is CASSPRPAGATGELFF. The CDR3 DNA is TGTGCCAGCTCACCCCGCCCTGCAGGGGCCACCGGGGAGCTGTTTTTT. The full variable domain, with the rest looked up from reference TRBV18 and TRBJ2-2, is NAGVMQNPRHLVRRRGQEARLRCSPMKGHSHVYWYRQLPEEGLKFMVYLQKENIIDESGMPKERFSAEFPKEGPSILRIQQVVRGDSAAYFCASSPRPAGATGELFFGEGSRLTVL.

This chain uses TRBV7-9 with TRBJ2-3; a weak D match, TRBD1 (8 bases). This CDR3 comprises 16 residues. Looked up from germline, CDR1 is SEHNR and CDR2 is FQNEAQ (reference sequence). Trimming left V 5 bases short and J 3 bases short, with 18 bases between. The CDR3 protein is CASSNGDRGGTDTQYF. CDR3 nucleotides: TGTGCCAGCAGCAACGGTGACAGGGGAGGGACAGATACGCAGTATTTT.

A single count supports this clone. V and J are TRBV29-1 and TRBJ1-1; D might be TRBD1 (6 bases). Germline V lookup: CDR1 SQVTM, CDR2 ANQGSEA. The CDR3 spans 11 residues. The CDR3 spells CGGREHTEAFF. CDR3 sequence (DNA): TGCGGGGGCAGGGAACACACTGAAGCTTTCTTT.

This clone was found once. CDR3 loop: CASSSYGGGTGGYEQYF. Here the CDR3 DNA reads TGCGCCAGCAGCTCATACGGGGGGGGGACAGGGGGCTACGAGCAGTACTTC. The genes are TRBV4-1 and TRBJ2-7; 11 nucleotides line up with TRBD1. CDR1 MGHRA and CDR2 YSYEKL come from the germline V gene. This CDR3 contains 17 residues. After removal of 5 bases from V and 3 bases from J, the junction contained 12 bases not matched to a gene.

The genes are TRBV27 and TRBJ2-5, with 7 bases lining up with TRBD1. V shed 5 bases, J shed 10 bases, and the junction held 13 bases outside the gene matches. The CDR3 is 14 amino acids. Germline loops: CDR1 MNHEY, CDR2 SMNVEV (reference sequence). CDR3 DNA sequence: TGTGCCAGCAGTCCCTCCGGACAGGCGGTAGACCAGTACTTC. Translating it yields CASSPSGQAVDQYF.

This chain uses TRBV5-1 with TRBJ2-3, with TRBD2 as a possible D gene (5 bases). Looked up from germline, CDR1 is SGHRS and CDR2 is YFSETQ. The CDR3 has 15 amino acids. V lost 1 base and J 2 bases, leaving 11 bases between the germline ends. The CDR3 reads CASSLMAEVTDTQYF. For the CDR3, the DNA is TGCGCCAGCAGCTTGATGGCGGAGGTCACAGATACGCAGTATTTT. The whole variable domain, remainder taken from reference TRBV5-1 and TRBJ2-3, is KAGVTQTPRYLIKTRGQQVTLSCSPISGHRSVSWYQQTPGQGLQFLFEYFSETQRNKGNFPGRFSGRQFSNSRSEMNVSTLELGDSALYLCASSLMAEVTDTQYFGPGTRLTVL.

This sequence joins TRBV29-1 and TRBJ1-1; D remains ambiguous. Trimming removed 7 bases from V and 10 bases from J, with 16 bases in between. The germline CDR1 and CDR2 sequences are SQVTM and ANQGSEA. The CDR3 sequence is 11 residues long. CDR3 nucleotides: TGCAGCGACCGGACTGTTACGGGAGCTTTCTTT. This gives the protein CSDRTVTGAFF.

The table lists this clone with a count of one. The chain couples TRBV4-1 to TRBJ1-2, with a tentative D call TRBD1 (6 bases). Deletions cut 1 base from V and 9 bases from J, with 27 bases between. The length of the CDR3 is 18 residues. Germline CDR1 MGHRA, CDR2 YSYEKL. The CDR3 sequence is CASSQATRTKTGINRYTF. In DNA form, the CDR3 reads TGCGCCAGCAGCCAAGCCACTCGAACCAAAACAGGGATTAATCGCTACACCTTC.